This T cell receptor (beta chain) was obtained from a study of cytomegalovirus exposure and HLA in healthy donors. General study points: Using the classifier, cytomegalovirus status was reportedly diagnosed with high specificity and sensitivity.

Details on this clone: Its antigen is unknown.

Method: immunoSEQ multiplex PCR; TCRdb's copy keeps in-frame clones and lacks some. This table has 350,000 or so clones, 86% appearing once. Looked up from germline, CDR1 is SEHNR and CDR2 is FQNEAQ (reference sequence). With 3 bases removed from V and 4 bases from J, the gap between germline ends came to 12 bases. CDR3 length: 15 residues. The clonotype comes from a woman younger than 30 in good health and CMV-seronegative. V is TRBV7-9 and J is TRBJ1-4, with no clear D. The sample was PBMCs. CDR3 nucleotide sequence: TGTGCCAGCAGCTTCACGGAGGGCCGTAATGAAAAACTGTTTTTT. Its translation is CASSFTEGRNEKLFF.